This passage covers 10 T cell receptor beta chains from one sample sequenced in a study of T cell responses to AZD1222 COVID-19 vaccine (dated by TCRdb to the early 2020s). Receptor amplification or capture employed the immunoSEQ multiplex PCR assay. Held by TCRdb, this immuneACCESS table contains in-frame sequences only and omits some clones. Under half of the omission traces to an unresolved V gene where checked; the cause of the rest is unknown. Within this sample are 90,000 to 150,000 clones, with roughly 90% of them counted one time only. The top ten constitute 4% to 4.5% of the sample. The sample's time point label, in plain terms: about 28 days (+/-7) after the second vaccine dose. The treatment or condition label on this specimen signifies: meningococcal conjugate vaccine given as trial control. The specimen was peripheral blood, collected 28 days after the second dose of the MenACWY control vaccine. The receptors were sampled from an adult who received the MenACWY meningococcal vaccine as a control.

This clone was seen once. The CDR3 sequence is CSVETNTGELFF. The CDR3 DNA follows: TGCAGCGTTGAAACGAACACCGGGGAGCTGTTTTTT. The V call is TRBV29-1, the J call TRBJ2-2; D is ambiguous. CDR1 and CDR2 (germline): SQVTM, ANQGSEA. V lost 2 bases and J lost 0, with 1 base in between. This CDR3 has 12 residues.

The V and J genes are TRBV28 and TRBJ1-1; TRBD1 agrees at 7 bases. Germline assignment: CDR1 MDHEN and CDR2 SYDVKM. This CDR3 comprises 14 residues. V dropped 5 bases and J dropped 8; count of bases not matched to a gene: 11. The CDR3 region has the DNA TGTGCCAGCAGTCCATGGGGGACAGCGACCGAAGCTTTCTTT. Protein: CASSPWGTATEAFF.

This clone has only one observation. The V gene is TRBV15, the J gene TRBJ1-5; weak D call: TRBD1 (5 bases). There are 15 residues in the CDR3. CDR1 and CDR2 from the germline V gene are LNHNV and YYDKDF (reference sequence). Trimming stripped 4 bases from V and 0 bases from J, with 10 bases between. The CDR3 region has the DNA TGTGCCACCAGCATGGGGCGGCATAGCAATCAGCCCCAGCATTTT. This translates into CATSMGRHSNQPQHF.

The chain recombines TRBV19 with TRBJ2-1; TRBD2 matches at 14 bases. Germline V lookup: CDR1 LNHDA, CDR2 SQIVND (reference sequence). The CDR3 is 15 residues long. With 4 bases clipped from V and 10 bases from J, the junction kept 6 bases outside the gene matches. In nucleotides, the CDR3 is TGTGCCAGTAGTAGGGGACTAGCGGGAGTTTTGGAGCAGTTCTTC. Translated, it gives CASSRGLAGVLEQFF.

The V and J genes are TRBV28 and TRBJ2-7; TRBD2 might be the D (6 bases). The ends were cut back, 5 bases at V and 5 bases at J, with 22 bases in the middle. The CDR3 spans 16 residues. The germline V gene encodes CDR1 MDHEN and CDR2 SYDVKM. CDR3: CASSMGLLGVGNEQYF. CDR3 nucleotides: TGTGCCAGCAGTATGGGACTTCTCGGGGTCGGGAACGAGCAGTACTTC.

This chain links TRBV11-1 with TRBJ1-6; the D gene is possibly TRBD1 (5 bases). Germline CDR1 is SGHAT and CDR2 is FQDESV (reference sequence). The CDR3 consists of 14 residues. V lost 0 bases and J 10 bases, leaving 10 bases between the germline ends. CDR3 nucleotide sequence: TGTGCCAGCAGCTTAGCGGGGGGGTACTCACCCCTCCACTTT. This codes for CASSLAGGYSPLHF.

J is TRBJ2-5 and V is TRBV9; no reliable D call. The CDR3 loop spans 12 amino acids. V lost 0 bases to trimming and J lost 4 bases, with 4 bases between them. Germline CDR1 is SGDLS and CDR2 is YYNGEE. The DNA of the CDR3 is TGTGCCAGCAGCGTAGAAGGAGAGACCCAGTACTTC. It yields the protein CASSVEGETQYF. Based on the CDR3 plus reference TRBV9 and TRBJ2-5, the full variable domain is DSGVTQTPKHLITATGQRVTLRCSPRSGDLSVYWYQQSLDQGLQFLIQYYNGEERAKGNILERFSAQQFPDLHSELNLSSLELGDSALYFCASSVEGETQYFGPGTRLLVL.

CDR3 sequence: CASSIQATGNTEAFF. The CDR3 DNA is TGTGCCAGCAGCATTCAGGCGACAGGGAACACTGAAGCTTTCTTT. The chain couples TRBV9 to TRBJ1-1, with a possible D match to TRBD1 (6 bases). Looked up from germline, CDR1 is SGDLS and CDR2 is YYNGEE. V was clipped by 4 bases and J by 1 base, with 14 bases between them. CDR3 length equals 15 residues.

The V call is TRBV10-1, the J call TRBJ1-2; 8 nucleotides agree with TRBD1. Germline CDR1 reads WNHNN; CDR2 reads SYGVQD (reference sequence). The CDR3 is 15 amino acids. The V gene end was trimmed by 0 bases and the J gene end by 4 bases; junction bases not matched to a gene: 4. The CDR3 region is CASSESRTGSYGYTF. The CDR3 DNA follows: TGCGCCAGCAGTGAGTCAAGGACAGGGTCCTATGGCTACACCTTC.

A note on this clone: One junction end disagrees with the germline gene, perhaps due to a read error. The rearrangement links TRBV5-1 to TRBJ1-2; D perhaps matches TRBD1 (6 bases). The CDR3 extends over 15 amino acids. CDR1 is SGHRS, CDR2 YFSETQ, per germline. CDR3: CASRLEGGHYYGYTF. CDR3 nucleotide sequence: TGCGCCAGCAGGTTGGAGGGGGGCCACTACTATGGCTACACCTTC. Full variable domain (remainder filled in from reference TRBV5-1 and TRBJ1-2): KAGVTQTPRYLIKTRGQQVTLSCSPISGHRSVSWYQQTPGQGLQFLFEYFSETQRNKGNFPGRFSGRQFSNSRSEMNVSTLELGDSALYLCASRLEGGHYYGYTFGSGTRLTVV.